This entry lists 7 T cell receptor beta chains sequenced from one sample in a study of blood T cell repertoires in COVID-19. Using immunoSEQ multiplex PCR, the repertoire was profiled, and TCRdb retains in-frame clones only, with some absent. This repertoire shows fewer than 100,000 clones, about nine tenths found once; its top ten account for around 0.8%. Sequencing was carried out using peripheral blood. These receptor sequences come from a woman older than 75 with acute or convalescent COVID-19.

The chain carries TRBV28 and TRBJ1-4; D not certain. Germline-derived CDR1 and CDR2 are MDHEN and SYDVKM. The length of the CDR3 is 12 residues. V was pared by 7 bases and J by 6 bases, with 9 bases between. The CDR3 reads CASTAGYEKLFF. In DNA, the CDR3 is TGTGCCAGCACGGCAGGCTATGAAAAACTGTTTTTT.

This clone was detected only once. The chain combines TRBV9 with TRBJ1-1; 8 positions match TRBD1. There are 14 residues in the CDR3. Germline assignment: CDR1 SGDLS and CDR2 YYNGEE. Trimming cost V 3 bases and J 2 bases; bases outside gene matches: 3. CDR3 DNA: TGTGCCAGCAGCGCCGACAGGGGAAACACTGAAGCTTTCTTT. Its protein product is CASSADRGNTEAFF.

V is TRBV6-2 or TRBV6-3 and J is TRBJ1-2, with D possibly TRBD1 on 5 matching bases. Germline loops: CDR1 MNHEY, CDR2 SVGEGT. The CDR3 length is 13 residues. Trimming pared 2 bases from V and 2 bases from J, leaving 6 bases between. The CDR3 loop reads CASSYGGNYGYTF. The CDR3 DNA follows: TGTGCCAGCAGTTACGGGGGGAACTATGGCTACACCTTC.

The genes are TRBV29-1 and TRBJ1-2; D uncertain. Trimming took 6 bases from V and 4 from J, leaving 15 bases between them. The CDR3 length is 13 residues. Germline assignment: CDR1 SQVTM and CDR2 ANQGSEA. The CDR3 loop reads CSVPRPQSYGYTF. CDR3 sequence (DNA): TGCAGCGTACCCAGGCCCCAGAGCTATGGCTACACCTTC.

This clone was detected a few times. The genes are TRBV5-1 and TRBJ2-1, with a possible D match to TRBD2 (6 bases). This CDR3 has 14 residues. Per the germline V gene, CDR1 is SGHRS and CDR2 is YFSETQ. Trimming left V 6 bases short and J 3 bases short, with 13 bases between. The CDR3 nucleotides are TGCGCCAGCACCGTCGGAGGGAACTACAATGAGCAGTTCTTC. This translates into CASTVGGNYNEQFF.

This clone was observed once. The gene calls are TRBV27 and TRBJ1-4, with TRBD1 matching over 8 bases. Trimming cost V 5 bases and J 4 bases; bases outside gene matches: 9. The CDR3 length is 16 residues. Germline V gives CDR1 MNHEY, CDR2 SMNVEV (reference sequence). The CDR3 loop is CASSPGRGLGNEKLFF. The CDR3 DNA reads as TGTGCCAGCAGTCCTGGCAGGGGGCTTGGTAATGAAAAACTGTTTTTT.

CDR3 nucleotide sequence: TGTGCCAGCAGCTTAGTGGTAGGGAGGCAGATCTATGGCTACACCTTC. It yields the protein CASSLVVGRQIYGYTF. The chain combines TRBV7-2 with TRBJ1-2; no definite D call. Germline V gene sequence: CDR1 SGHTA, CDR2 FQGNSA. The ends were cut back, 1 base at V and 4 bases at J, with 16 bases in the middle. CDR3 size: 16 residues.